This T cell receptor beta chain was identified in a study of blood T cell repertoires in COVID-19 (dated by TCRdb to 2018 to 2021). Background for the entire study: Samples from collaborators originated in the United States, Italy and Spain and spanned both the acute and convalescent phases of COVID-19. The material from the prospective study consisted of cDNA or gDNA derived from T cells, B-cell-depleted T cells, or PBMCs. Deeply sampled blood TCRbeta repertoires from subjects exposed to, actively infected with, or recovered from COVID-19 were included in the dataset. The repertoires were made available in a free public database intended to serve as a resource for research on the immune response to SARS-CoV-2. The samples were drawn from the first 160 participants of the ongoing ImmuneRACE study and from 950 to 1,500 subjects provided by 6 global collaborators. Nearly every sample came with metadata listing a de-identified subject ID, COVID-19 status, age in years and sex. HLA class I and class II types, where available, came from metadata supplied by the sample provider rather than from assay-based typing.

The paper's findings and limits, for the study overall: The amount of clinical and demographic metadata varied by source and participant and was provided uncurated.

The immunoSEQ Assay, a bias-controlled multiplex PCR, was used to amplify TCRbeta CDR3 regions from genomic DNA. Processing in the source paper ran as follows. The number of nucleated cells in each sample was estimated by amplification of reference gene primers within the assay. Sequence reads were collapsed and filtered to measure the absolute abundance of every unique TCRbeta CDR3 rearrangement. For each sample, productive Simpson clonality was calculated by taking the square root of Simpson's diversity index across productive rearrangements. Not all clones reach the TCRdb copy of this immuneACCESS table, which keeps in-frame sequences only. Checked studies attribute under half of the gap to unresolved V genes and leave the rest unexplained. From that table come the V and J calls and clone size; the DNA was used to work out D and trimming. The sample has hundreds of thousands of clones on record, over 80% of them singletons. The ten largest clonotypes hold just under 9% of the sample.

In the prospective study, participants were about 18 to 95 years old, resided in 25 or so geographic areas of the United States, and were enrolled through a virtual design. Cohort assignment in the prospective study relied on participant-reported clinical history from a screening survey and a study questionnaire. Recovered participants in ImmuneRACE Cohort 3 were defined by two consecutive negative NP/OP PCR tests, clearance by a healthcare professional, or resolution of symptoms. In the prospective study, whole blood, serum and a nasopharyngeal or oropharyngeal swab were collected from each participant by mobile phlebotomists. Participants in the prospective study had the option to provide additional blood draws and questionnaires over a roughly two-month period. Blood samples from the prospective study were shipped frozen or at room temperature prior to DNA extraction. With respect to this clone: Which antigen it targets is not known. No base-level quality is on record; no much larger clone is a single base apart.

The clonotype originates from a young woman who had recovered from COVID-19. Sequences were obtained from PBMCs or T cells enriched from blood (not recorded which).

The encoded CDR3 is CASSFFAGATNEKLFF. The nucleotide sequence reads TGCGCCAGCAGCTTTTTCGCCGGGGCAACTAATGAAAAACTGTTTTTT. Here the chain combines TRBV5-1 and TRBJ1-4; the D segment cannot be called with confidence. The germline V gene sets CDR1 to SGHRS and CDR2 to YFSETQ. The cysteine opens and the phenylalanine closes a CDR3 of 16 amino acids. Only the CDR3 DNA stays, 48 bases, in frame from base 1. V is shortened by 2 bases, J by 0 bases, and the region joining them spans 11 bases.